This T cell receptor beta chain was recovered during a study of T cells in Graves' hyperthyroidism and ophthalmopathy (dated 2019 in TCRdb). General notes on the study: Peripheral blood was collected at initial diagnosis, before any treatment. To identify distinguishing TCR V-J signatures, a discovery cohort of around 98 patients was used, comprising 43 with Graves' ophthalmopathy and 57 with stable Graves' hyperthyroidism. Prospective prediction of ophthalmopathy was tested in an independent validation cohort consisting of 18 to 20 hyperthyroidism patients and some 15 patients who later progressed to ophthalmopathy. The roughly 100 discovery patients were randomly split 7:3 into training and test sets. In addition, the study compared T-cell repertoires in thyroid tissue and in blood from a handful of Graves' hyperthyroidism patients. After blood sampling, hyperthyroidism patients were treated with methimazole at a starting dose of 30 mg daily, and ophthalmopathy patients were treated with high-dose intravenous methylprednisolone. TCR Vbeta CDR3 sequencing of 135 peripheral blood samples (around 45 ophthalmopathy, 70 to 85 hyperthyroidism and approximately 17 progressor patients) is reported in the paper.

Ten or more counts support this clonotype. This receptor's antigen is unknown. Base quality data are lacking; no much larger clone is found one base away. Study-wide conclusions, independent of this receptor: A 13 V-J signature model separated ophthalmopathy from stable hyperthyroidism, with approximately 86% sensitivity and about 81% specificity in cross-validation and 80%/75% in testing. Most expanded thyroid clonotypes (frequency above 0.001) were also found in blood, which suggests that blood repertoires may mirror thyroid immune responses. No statistical method was used to set the sample size in advance, and investigators knew the group allocation. In validation, progression to ophthalmopathy was predicted by the model with 70% to 71% sensitivity and 72% to 85% specificity, a median of 6.5 months before onset.

TCR beta CDR3 regions were amplified from RNA transcripts. The first round of RT-PCR for the TCR CDR3 was performed with the HTBI primer set and the Qiagen OneStep RT-PCR kit. The libraries were constructed in a second round of multiplex PCR and then size-selected and purified. Libraries were sequenced paired-end with 100 bp reads on an Illumina HiSeq2000. From the authors' description of their analysis: SOAPnuke was used to process the raw data, removing reads that contained adapters or uncalled bases, had a mean Phred below 15, or lacked an exact match to the constant primer or identifier. COPE v1.2.5 was used to merge the high-quality paired reads, and each unique nucleotide sequence was defined as a clonotype. MiTCR v1.1 was used to align the clonotypes against IMGT TRBV, TRBD and TRBJ reference segments. The analysis was restricted to V-J combinations with a frequency above 0.0001, which together covered about 99% of the repertoires. The TCS score was defined as F50 (clonal expansion) divided by E x V (chaos), with BLOSUM62-based TCRdist calculated between CDR3 peptides within each V-J. Welch's t-statistics and random forest reduced 450 to 600 V-J features to 13, which were used in a naive Bayes classifier (R e1071). The public reads were quality trimmed at Q25 with fastp and then assembled into clones with MiXCR by TCRdb, keeping productive beta chains. Rows are combined by CDR3 protein, so each entry shows the most common genes and DNA. TCRdb's processing, not the authors', yielded these V and J calls. Counted in this sample were under 450,000 distinct CDR3 sequences; around a sixth of them appeared once. The ten largest clones add up to around 14% of the sample.

Graves' hyperthyroidism was defined as stable when no progression to ophthalmopathy occurred over 18 months of follow-up. Hyperthyroidism patients were newly diagnosed, with disease duration under 2 months, and aged 18 to 65 years. Any patient with an uncontrolled infection, another autoimmune disease, pregnancy or lactation was excluded. Diagnoses were based on clinical symptoms, serum thyroxine and TRAb, thyroid ultrasound and orbital computed tomography. Ficoll-Paque density gradient centrifugation was used to isolate PBMCs from about 9.4 ml of fresh peripheral blood. Trizol reagent was used to extract total RNA, and RNA quality was then checked on an Agilent 2100 Bioanalyzer. Inclusive of the bounding cysteine and phenylalanine, the CDR3 is 13 residues long. Kept here is only the CDR3 DNA, which spans 39 bases and is read in frame from base 1. Ends trimmed: V by 6 bases, J by 2 bases; bases unmatched to a gene: 2. The germline V gene sets CDR1 to MNHNS and CDR2 to SASEGT.

This TCR was recovered from a young woman with Graves' hyperthyroidism. Recombination joined TRBV6-1 with TRBJ2-5, and TRBD2 matches 8 of the central bases. Material for sequencing was blood. The DNA sequence is TGTGCCAGCAGCCGCGGGGGGCAAGAGACCCAGTACTTC. It specifies CASSRGGQETQYF.